The clone carrying this TCR beta chain was detected only once. This sample is part of a study of blood T cell repertoires in COVID-19. Sequencing was performed with immunoSEQ multiplex PCR; in TCRdb, only in-frame clones are kept and a portion is missing. Of about 440,000 clones listed, about 92% were seen once; the top ten hold less than 0.75%. This receptor was taken from a man aged 18 to 29 who had recovered from COVID-19. Sequencing was done on a sample of PBMCs or T cells enriched from blood (not recorded which).

CDR3 in amino acids: CASSVTGTSSYNEQFF. The CDR3 coding sequence is TGTGCCAGCAGTGTAACCGGGACTAGCTCCTACAATGAGCAGTTCTTC. The chain recombines TRBV27 with TRBJ2-1; TRBD2 matches at 8 bases. The germline V gene has CDR1 MNHEY and CDR2 SMNVEV (reference sequence). The CDR3 length is 16 residues. Losses at the gene ends were 5 bases for V and 0 bases for J; bases not matched to a gene: 6.